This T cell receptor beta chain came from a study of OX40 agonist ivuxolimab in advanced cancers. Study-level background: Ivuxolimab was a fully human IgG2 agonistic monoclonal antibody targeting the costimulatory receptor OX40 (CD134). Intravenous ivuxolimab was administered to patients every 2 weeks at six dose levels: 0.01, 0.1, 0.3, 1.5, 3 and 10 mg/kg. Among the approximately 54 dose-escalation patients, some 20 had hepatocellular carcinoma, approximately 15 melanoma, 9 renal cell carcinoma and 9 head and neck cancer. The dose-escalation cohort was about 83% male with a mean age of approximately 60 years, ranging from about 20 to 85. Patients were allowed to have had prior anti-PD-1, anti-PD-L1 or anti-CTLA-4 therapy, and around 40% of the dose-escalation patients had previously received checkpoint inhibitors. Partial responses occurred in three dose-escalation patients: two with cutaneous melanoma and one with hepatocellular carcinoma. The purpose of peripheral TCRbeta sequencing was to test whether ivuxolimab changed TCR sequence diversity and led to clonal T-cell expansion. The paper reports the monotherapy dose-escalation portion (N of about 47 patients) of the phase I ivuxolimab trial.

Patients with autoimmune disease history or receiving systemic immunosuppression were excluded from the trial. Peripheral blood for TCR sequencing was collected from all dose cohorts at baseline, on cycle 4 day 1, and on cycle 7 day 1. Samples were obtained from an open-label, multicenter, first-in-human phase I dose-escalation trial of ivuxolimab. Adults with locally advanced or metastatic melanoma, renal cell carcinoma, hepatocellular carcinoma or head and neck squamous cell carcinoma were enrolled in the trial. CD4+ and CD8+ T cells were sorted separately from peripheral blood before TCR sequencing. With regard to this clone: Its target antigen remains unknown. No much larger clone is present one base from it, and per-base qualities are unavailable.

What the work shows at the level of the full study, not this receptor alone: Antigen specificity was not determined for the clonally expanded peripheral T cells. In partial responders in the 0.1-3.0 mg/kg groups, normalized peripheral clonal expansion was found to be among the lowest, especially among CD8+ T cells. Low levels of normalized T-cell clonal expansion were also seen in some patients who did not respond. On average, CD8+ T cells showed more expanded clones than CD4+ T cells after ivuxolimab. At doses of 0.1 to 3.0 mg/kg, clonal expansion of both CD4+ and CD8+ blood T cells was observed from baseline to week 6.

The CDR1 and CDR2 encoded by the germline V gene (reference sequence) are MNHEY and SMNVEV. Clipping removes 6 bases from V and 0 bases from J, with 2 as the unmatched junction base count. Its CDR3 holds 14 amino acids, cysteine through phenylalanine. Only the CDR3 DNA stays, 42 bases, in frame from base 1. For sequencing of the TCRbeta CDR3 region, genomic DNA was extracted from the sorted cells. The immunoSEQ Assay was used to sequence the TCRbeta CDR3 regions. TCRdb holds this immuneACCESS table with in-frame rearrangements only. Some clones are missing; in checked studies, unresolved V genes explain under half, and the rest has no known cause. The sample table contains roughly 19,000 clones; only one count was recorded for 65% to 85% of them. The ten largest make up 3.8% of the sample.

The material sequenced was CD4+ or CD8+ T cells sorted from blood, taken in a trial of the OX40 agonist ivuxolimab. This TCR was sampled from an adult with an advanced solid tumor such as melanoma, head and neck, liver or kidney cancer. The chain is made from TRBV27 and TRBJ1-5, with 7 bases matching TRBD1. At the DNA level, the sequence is TGTGCCAGCAGGACAGGGAATAGCAATCAGCCCCAGCATTTT. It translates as CASRTGNSNQPQHF.